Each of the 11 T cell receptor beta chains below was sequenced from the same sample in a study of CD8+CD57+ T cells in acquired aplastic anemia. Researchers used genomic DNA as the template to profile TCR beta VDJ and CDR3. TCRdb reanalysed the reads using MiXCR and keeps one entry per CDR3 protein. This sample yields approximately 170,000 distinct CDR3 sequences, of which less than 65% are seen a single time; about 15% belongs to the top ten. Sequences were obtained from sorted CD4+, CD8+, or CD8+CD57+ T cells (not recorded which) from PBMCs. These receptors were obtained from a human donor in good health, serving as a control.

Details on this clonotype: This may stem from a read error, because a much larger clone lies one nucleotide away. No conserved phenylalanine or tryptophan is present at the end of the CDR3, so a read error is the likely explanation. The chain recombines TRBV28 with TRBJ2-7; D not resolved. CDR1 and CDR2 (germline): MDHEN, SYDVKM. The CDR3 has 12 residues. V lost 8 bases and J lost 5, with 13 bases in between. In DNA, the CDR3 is TGTGCCAGCGCTTCCGGTGTGGACGAGCAGTACTCC. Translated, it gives CASASGVDEQYS.

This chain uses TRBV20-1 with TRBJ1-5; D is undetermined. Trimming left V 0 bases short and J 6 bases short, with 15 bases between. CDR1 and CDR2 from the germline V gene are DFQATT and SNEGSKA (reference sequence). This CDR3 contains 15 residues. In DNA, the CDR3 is TGCAGTGCTAGAGATCCGGGCGCTGAGAGTCAGCCCCAGCATTTT. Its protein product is CSARDPGAESQPQHF.

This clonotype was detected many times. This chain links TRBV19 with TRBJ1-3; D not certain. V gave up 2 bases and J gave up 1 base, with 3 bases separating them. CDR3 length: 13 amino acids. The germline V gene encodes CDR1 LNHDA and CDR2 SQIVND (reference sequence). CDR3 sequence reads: CASSILSGNTIYF. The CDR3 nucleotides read TGTGCCAGTAGTATATTGTCTGGAAACACCATATATTTT.

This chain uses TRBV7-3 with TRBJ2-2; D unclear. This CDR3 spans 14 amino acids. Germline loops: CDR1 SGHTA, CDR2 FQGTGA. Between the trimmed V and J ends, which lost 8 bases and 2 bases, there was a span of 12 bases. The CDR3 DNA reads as TGTGCCAGCGAAGCCAGGCTAAACACCGGGGAGCTGTTTTTT. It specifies CASEARLNTGELFF.

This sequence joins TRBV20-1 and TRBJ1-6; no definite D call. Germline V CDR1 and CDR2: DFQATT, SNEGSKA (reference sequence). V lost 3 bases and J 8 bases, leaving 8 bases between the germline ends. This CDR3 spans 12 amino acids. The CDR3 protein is CSARPLDSPLHF. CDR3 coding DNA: TGCAGTGCTAGGCCACTGGATTCACCCCTCCACTTT.

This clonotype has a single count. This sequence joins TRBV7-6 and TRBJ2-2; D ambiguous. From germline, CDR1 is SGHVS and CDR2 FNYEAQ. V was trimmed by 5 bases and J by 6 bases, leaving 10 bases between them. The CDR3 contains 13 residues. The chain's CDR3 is CASSGGFSGELFF. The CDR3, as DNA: TGTGCCAGCAGCGGCGGTTTCTCCGGGGAGCTGTTTTTT.

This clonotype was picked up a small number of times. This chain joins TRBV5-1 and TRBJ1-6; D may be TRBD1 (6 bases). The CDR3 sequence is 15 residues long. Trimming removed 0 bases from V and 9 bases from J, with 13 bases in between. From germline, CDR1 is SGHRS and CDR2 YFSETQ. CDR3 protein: CASSLGAGDASPLHF. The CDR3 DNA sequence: TGCGCCAGCAGCTTGGGGGCAGGGGACGCTTCACCCCTCCACTTT.

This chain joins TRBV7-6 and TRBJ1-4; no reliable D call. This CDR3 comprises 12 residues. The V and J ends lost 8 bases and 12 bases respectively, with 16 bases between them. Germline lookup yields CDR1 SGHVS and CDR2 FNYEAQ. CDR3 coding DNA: TGTGCCAGCTTCGGACCCGTTATAGAACTGTTTTTT. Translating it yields CASFGPVIELFF.

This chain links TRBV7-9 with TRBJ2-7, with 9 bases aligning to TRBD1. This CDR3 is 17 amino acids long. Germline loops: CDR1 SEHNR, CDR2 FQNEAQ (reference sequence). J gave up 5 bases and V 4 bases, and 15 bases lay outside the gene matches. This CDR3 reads CASSYGCYGTGHNEQYF. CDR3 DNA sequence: TGTGCCAGCAGCTATGGCTGTTACGGGACAGGGCATAACGAGCAGTACTTC.

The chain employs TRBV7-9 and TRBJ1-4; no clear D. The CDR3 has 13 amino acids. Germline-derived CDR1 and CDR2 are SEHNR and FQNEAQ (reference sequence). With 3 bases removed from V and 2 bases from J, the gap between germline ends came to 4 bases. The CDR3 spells CASSLDTNEKLFF. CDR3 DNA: TGTGCCAGCAGCTTGGACACTAATGAAAAACTGTTTTTT. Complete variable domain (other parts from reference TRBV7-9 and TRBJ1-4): DTGVSQNPRHKITKRGQNVTFRCDPISEHNRLYWYRQTLGQGPEFLTYFQNEAQLEKSRLLSDRFSAERPKGSFSTLEIQRTEQGDSAMYLCASSLDTNEKLFFGSGTQLSVL.

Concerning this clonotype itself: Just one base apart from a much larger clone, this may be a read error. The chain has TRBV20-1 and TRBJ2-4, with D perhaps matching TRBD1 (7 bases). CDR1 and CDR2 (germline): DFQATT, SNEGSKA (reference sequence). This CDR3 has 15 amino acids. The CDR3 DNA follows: TGCAGTGGCATTGACAGGGAACTAGCCAAAAACATTCGGTACTTC. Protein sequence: CSGIDRELAKNIRYF.